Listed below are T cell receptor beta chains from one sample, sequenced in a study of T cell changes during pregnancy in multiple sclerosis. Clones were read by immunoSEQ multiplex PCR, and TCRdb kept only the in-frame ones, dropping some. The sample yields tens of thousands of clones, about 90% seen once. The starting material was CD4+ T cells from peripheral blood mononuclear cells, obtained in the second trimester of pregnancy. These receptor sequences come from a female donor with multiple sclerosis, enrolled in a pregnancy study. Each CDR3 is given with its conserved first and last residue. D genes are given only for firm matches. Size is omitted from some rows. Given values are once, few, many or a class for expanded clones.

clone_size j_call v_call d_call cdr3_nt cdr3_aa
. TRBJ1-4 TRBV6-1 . TGTGCCAGCAGTGACCCGCAGGGTGGTGAAAAACTGTTTTTT CASSDPQGGEKLFF
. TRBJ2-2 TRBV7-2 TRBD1 TGTGCCAGCAGCTTCGACAGGGGCGACGGGGAGCTGTTTTTT CASSFDRGDGELFF
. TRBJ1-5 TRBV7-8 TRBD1 TGTGCCAGCAGCTTAGCGCTGACAGGGGGTGGCAATCAGCCCCAGCATTTT CASSLALTGGGNQPQHF
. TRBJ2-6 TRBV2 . TGTGCCAGCAGTGCGTCGGGCTCTGGGGCCAACGTCCTGACTTTC CASSASGSGANVLTF
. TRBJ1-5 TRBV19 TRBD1 TGTGCCAGTATCCTGACAGGGGGCGGACAGCCCCAGCATTTT CASILTGGGQPQHF
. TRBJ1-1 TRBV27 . TGTGCCAGCAGTTTGGCCTCAGTGGGGCTTCGGACTGAAGCTTTCTTT CASSLASVGLRTEAFF
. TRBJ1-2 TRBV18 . TGTGCCAGCTCACCACCAACCCTGGAGTATCATGGCTACACCTTC CASSPPTLEYHGYTF
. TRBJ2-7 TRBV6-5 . TGTGCCAGCAGTTACTCGACGCAGGGCTCCTACGAGCAGTACTTC CASSYSTQGSYEQYF
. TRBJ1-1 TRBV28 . TGTACGACGGGGAACACTGAAGCTTTCTTT CTTGNTEAFF
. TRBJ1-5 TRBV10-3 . TGTGCCATCAAGAGAGAGAGCAATCAGCCCCAGCATTTT CAIKRESNQPQHF
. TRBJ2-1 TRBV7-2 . TGTGCCAGCAGCTTGAGGCGGGTGACCTACAATGAGCAGTTCTTC CASSLRRVTYNEQFF
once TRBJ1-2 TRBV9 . TGTGCCAGCAGCGGACAGATTTATGGCTACACCTTC CASSGQIYGYTF
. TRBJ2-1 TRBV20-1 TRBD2 TGCAGTGCTTACGGGAGGGGGACCCAGTTCTTC CSAYGRGTQFF
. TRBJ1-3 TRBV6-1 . TGTGCCAGCACCTTAGACGGGGGCTCTGGAAACACCATATATTTT CASTLDGGSGNTIYF
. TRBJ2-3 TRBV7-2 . TGTGCCAGCAGCTTACCTAGTCGGGATACGCAGTATTTT CASSLPSRDTQYF
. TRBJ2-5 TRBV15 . TGTGCCACCAGCAGAGATATGGAAGGACTGCCTGAGGCCCAGTACTTC CATSRDMEGLPEAQYF
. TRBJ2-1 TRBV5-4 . TGTGCCAGCAGTCCCGCAGGTTACAATGAGCAGTTCTTC CASSPAGYNEQFF
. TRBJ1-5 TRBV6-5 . TGTGCCAGCAGGGCCTCTGGAGATAGCAATCAGCCCCAGCATTTT CASRASGDSNQPQHF
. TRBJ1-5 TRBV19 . TGTGCCAGTAGTACCTCGGGGGGGTATCAGCCCCAGCATTTT CASSTSGGYQPQHF
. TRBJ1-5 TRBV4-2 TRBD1 TGTGCCAGCAGCCAAGAACGAGGACAGGGAGGTCAGCCCCAGCATTTT CASSQERGQGGQPQHF
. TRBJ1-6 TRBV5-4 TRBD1 TGTGCCAGCAGAACGGGACAGCAGAATTCACCCCTCCACTTT CASRTGQQNSPLHF
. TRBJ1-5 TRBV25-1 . TGTGCCAGCAGTGAATTTGGGGGCGGTCAGCCCCAGCATTTT CASSEFGGGQPQHF
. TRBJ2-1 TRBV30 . TGTGCCTGCCGGACGGGGGAGACAAACTACAATGAGCAGTTCTTC CACRTGETNYNEQFF
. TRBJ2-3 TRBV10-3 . TGTGCCATCAGTGAAGAAAGGGGCAGAGATACGCAGTATTTT CAISEERGRDTQYF
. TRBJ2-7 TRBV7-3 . TGTGCCAGCACCATTTCCCCCCGGGGGCGGGAGTGGTACGAGCAGTACTTC CASTISPRGREWYEQYF
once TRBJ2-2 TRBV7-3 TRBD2 TGTGCCAGCAGCACCACTAGCGGCACCGGGGAGCTGTTTTTT CASSTTSGTGELFF
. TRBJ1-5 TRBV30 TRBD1 TGTGCCTGGAGTTCGGGACAGCTCAATCAGCCCCAGCATTTT CAWSSGQLNQPQHF
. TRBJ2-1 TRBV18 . TGTGCCAGCTCTTTCCGGGACTTTGCCTACAATGAGCAGTTCTTC CASSFRDFAYNEQFF
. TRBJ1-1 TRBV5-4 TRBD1 TGTGCCAGCAAAAGTATAAGGGGGCAGAACACTGAAGCTTTCTTT CASKSIRGQNTEAFF
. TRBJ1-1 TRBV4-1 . TGCGCCAGCAGCCAAGAAGTCGGTGGGAACACTGAAGCTTTCTTT CASSQEVGGNTEAFF
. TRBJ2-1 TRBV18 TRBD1 TGTGCCAGCTCAGCAGGGACAGGGACCTACAATGAGCAGTTCTTC CASSAGTGTYNEQFF
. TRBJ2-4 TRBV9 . TGTGCCAGCAGCACTGACATGGGTCTAGCCAAAAACATTCAGTACTTC CASSTDMGLAKNIQYF
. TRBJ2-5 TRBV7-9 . TGTGCCAGCAGCTCCACAGGGCTGTCCCAAGAGACCCAGTACTTC CASSSTGLSQETQYF
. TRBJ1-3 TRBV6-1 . TGTGCCAGCTCAGACAGTCCCTCTGGAAACACCATATATTTT CASSDSPSGNTIYF
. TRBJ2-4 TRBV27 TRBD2 TGTGCCAGCAGTTCTAGCGGGAGGGCAGGAAACATTCAGTACTTC CASSSSGRAGNIQYF
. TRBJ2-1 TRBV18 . TGTGCCAGCTCACCAATTATCGCGGGGCAGTTCTTC CASSPIIAGQFF
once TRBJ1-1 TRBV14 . TGTGCCAGCAGCCTTACCCTAGGGGGCACTGAAGCTTTCTTT CASSLTLGGTEAFF
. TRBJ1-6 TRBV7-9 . TGTGCCAGCAGCTTAGGGGCCGGCCAGAATTCACCCCTCCACTTT CASSLGAGQNSPLHF
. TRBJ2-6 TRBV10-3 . TGTGCCATCAGTGATGGTGGCAGGGGGGCTGGGGCCAACGTCCTGACTTTC CAISDGGRGAGANVLTF
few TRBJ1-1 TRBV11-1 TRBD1 TGTGCCAGCAGCCCTCGGCCGGGACAGGCTGAAGCTTTCTTT CASSPRPGQAEAFF
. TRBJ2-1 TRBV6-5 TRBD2 TGTGCCAGCAGTTACGGCGGGAGCCACAATGAGCAGTTCTTC CASSYGGSHNEQFF